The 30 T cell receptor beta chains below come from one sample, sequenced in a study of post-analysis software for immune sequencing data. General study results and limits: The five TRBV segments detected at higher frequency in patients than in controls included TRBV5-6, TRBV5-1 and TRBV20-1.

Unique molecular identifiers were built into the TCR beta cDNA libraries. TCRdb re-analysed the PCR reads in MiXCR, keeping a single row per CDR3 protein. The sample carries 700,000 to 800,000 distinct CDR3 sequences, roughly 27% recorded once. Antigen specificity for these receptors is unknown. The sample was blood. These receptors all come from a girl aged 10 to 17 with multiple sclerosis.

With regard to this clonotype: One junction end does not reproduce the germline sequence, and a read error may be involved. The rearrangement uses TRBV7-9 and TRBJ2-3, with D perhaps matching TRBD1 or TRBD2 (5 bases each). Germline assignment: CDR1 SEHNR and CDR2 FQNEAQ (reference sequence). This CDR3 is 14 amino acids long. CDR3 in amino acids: CAAALGVPTDAQYF. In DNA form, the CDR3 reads TGTGCCGCCGCCTTGGGGGTTCCCACAGATGCGCAGTATTTT.

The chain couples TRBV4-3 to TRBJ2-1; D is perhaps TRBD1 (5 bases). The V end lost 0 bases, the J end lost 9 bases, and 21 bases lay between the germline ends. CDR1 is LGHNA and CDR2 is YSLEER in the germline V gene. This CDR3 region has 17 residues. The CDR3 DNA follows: TGCGCCAGCAGCCAAGATTGGTCCAGGGCATCAAGAGGTGAGCAGTTCTTC. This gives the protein CASSQDWSRASRGEQFF.

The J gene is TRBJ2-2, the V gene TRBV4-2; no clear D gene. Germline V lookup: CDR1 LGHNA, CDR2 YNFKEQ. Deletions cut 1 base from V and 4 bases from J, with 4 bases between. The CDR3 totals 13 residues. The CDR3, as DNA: TGTGCCAGCAGCCAAGTAGGCACCGGGGAGCTGTTTTTT. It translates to CASSQVGTGELFF.

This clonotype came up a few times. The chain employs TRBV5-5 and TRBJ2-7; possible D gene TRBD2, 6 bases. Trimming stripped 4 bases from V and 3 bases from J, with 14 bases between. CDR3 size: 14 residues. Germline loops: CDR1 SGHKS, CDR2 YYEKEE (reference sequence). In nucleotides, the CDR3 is TGTGCCAGCAGCGCCGGGAGTAGGGACTACGAGCAGTACTTC. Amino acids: CASSAGSRDYEQYF.

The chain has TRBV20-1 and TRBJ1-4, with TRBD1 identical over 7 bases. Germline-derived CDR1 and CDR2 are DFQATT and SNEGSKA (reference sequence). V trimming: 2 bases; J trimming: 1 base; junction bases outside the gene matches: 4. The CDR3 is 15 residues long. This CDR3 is CSARTQGGTNEKLFF. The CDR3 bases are TGCAGTGCTAGAACTCAGGGGGGAACTAATGAAAAACTGTTTTTT.

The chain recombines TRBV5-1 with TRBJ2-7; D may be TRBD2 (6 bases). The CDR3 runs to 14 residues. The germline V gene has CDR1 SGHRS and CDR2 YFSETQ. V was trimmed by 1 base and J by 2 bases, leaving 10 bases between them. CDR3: CASSLRRLAYEQYF. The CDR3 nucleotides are TGCGCCAGCAGCTTGAGACGACTAGCCTACGAGCAGTACTTC.

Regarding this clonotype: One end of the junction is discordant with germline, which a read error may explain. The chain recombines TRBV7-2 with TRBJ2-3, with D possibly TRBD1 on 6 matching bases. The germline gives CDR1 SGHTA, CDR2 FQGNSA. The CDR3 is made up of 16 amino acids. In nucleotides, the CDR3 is TGTGTCAGCAGCTTAGGGCCGGGACAAAGCACAGATACGCAGTATTTT. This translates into CVSSLGPGQSTDTQYF.

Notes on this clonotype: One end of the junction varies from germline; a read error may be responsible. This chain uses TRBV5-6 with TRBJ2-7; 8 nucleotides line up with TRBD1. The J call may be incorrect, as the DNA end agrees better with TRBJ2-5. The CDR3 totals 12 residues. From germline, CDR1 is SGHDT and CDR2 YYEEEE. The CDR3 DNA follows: TGTGCCGGCAGCCGGGACAGGGAGACCCAGTACTTC. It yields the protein CAGSRDRETQYF.

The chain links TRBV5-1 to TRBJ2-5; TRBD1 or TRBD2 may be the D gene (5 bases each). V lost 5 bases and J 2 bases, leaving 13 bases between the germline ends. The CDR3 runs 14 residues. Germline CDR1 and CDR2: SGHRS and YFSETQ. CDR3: CASREGTVQETQYF. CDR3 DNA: TGCGCCAGCAGGGAAGGGACCGTGCAAGAGACCCAGTACTTC.

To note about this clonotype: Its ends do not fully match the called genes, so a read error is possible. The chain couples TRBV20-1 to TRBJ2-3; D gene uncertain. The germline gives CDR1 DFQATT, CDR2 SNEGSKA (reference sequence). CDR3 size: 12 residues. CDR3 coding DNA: TGCAGTGCTAGAGATACCGCGGATATGCAGTATTTT. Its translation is CSARDTADMQYF.

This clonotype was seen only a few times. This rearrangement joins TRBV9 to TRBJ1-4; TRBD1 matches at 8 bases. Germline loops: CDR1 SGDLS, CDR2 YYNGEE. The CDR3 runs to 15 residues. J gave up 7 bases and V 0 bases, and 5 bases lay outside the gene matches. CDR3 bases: TGTGCCAGCAGCGTAGCCGGACAGGGCGCTGAAAAACTGTTTTTT. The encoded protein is CASSVAGQGAEKLFF.

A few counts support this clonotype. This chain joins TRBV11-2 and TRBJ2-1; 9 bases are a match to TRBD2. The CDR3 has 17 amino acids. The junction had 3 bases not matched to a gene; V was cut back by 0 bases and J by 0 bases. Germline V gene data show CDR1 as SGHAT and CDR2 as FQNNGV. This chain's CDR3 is CASSLELAGISYNEQFF. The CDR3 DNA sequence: TGTGCCAGCAGCTTAGAGCTAGCGGGAATCTCCTACAATGAGCAGTTCTTC. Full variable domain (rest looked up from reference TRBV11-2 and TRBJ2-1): EAGVAQSPRYKIIEKRQSVAFWCNPISGHATLYWYQQILGQGPKLLIQFQNNGVVDDSQLPKDRFSAERLKGVDSTLKIQPAKLEDSAVYLCASSLELAGISYNEQFFGPGTRLTVL.

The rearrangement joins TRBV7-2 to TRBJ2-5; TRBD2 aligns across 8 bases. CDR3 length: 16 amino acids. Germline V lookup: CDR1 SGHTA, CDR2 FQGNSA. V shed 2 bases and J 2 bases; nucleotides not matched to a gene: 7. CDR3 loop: CASSLTGTRFQETQYF. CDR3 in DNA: TGTGCCAGCAGCTTAACCGGGACTAGGTTTCAAGAGACCCAGTACTTC.

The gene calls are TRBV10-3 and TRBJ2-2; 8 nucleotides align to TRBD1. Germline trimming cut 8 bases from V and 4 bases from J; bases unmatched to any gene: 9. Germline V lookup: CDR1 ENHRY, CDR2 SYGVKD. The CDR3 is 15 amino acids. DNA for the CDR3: TGTGCCATCCCTGCCGGGACAGGCGGCACCGGGGAGCTGTTTTTT. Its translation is CAIPAGTGGTGELFF.

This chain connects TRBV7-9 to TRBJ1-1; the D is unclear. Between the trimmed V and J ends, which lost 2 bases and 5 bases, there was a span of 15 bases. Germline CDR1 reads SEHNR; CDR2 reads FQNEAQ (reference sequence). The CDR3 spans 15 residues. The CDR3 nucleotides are TGTGCCAGCAGCTTACCTGGACGGGGTGAGACTGAAGCTTTCTTT. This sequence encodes CASSLPGRGETEAFF.

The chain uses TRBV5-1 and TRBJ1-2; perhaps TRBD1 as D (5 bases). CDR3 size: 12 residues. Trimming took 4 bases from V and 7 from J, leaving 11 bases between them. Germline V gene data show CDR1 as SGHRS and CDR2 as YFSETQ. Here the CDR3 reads CASSQGAIGYTF. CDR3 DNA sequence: TGCGCCAGCAGCCAAGGGGCCATTGGCTACACCTTC.

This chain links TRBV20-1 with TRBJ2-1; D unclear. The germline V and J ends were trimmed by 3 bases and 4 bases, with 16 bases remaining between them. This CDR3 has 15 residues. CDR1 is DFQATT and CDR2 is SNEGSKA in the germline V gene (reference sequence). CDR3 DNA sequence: TGCAGTGCTAGTCCCTACACCCAGCTATACAATGAGCAGTTCTTC. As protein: CSASPYTQLYNEQFF.

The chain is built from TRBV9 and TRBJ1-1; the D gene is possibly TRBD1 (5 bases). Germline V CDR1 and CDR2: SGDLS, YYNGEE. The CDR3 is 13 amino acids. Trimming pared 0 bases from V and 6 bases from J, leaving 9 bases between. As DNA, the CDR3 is TGTGCCAGCAGCGTAGTGGGGGTGGCTGAAGCTTTCTTT. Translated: CASSVVGVAEAFF.

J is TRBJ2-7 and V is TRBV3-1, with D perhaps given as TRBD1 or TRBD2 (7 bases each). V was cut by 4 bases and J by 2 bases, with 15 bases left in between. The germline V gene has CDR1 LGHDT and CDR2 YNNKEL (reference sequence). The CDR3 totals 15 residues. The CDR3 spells CASSPRGGRAYEQYF. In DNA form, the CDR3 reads TGTGCCAGCAGCCCCAGGGGGGGGCGGGCCTACGAGCAGTACTTC.

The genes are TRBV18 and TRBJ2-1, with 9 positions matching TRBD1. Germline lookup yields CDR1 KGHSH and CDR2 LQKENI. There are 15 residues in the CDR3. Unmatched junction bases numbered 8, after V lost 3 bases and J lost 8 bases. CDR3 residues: CASSPRDRAPDEQFF. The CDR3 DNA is TGTGCCAGCTCACCCCGGGACAGGGCACCCGATGAGCAGTTCTTC. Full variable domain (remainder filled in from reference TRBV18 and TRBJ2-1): NAGVMQNPRHLVRRRGQEARLRCSPMKGHSHVYWYRQLPEEGLKFMVYLQKENIIDESGMPKERFSAEFPKEGPSILRIQQVVRGDSAAYFCASSPRDRAPDEQFFGPGTRLTVL.

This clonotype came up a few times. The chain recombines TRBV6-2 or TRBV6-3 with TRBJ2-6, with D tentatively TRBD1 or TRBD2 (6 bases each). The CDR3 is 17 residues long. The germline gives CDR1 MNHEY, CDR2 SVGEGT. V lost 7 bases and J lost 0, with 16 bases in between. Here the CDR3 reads CASMLAGHTSGANVLTF. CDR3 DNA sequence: TGTGCCAGCATGTTGGCGGGACATACCTCTGGGGCCAACGTCCTGACTTTC.

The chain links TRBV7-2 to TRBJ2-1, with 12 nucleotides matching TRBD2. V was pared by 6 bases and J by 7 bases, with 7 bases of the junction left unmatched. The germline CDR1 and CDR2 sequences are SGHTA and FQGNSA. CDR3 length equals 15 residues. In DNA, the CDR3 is TGTGCCAGCAGAAGTACTAGCGGGAGGCTAAATGAGCAGTTCTTC. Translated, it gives CASRSTSGRLNEQFF.

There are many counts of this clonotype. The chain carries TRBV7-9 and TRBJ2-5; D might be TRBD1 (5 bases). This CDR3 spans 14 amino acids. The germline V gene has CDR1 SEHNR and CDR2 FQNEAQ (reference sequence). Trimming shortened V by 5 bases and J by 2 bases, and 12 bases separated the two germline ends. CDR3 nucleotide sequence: TGTGCCAGCAGCCTCGGACACTTACAAGAGACCCAGTACTTC. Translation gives CASSLGHLQETQYF.

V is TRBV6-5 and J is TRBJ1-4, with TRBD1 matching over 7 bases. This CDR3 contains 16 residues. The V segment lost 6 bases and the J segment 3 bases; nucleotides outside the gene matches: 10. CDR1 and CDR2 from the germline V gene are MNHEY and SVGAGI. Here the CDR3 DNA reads TGTGCCAGCAGCTCAGGGGGGTTCGTGCCTAATGAAAAACTGTTTTTT. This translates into CASSSGGFVPNEKLFF.

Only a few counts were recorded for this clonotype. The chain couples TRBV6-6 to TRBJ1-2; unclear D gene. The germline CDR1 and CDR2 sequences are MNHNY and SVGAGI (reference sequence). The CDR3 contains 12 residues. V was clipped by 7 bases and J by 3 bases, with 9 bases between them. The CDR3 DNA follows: TGTGCCAGCACGGAGGGAGACTATGGCTACACCTTC. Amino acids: CASTEGDYGYTF.

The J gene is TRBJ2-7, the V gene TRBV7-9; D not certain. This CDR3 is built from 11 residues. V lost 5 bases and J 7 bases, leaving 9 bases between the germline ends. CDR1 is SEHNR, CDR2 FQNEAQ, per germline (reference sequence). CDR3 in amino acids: CASSPLWEQYF. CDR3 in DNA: TGTGCCAGCAGCCCTCTCTGGGAGCAGTACTTC.

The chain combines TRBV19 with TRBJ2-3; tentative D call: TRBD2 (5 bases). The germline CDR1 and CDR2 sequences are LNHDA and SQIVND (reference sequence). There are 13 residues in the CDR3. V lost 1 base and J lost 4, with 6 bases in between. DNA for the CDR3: TGTGCCAGTAGTATAGGAGGGCCAGATACGCAGTATTTT. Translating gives CASSIGGPDTQYF.

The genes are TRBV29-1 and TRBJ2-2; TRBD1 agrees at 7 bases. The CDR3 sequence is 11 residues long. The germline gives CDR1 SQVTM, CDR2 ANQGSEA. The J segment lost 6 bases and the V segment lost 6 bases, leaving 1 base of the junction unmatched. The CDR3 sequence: CSVQGAGELFF. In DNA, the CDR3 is TGCAGCGTCCAGGGGGCCGGGGAGCTGTTTTTT.

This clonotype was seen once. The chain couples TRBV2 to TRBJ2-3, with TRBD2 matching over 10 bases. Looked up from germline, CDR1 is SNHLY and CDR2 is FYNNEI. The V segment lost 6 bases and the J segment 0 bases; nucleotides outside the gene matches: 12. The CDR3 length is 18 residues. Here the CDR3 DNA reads TGTGCCAGCAGCTCCCGGGGAGCGGGGGGGCCTAGCACAGATACGCAGTATTTT. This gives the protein CASSSRGAGGPSTDTQYF.

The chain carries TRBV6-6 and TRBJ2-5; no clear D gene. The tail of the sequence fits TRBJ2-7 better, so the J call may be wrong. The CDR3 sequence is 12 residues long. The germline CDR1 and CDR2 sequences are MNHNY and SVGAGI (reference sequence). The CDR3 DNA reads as TGTGCCAGCAATTCGAGCAGCTACGAGCAGTACTTC. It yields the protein CASNSSSYEQYF.